This T cell receptor (beta chain) emerged from a study of CD8 T cells in Susac syndrome (dated by TCRdb to about 2019). Study-level background: Repertoire sequencing was used to test whether CD8+ T cell activation and differentiation in Susac syndrome was antigen driven. Clonality of the CD8+ T cell repertoire was compared between over ten healthy donors, about 14 Susac syndrome patients and 15 multiple sclerosis patients.

As to this clonotype: Its antigen remains undetermined. Base qualities are not provided; no much larger clone lies one nucleotide away.

Peripheral blood CD8+ and CD4+ T cells from healthy donors, Susac syndrome patients and multiple sclerosis patients were profiled using high-throughput TCR beta sequencing. Treatment-naive patients with stable or active relapsing-remitting disease fulfilling revised McDonald criteria were used as multiple sclerosis controls. Bulk CD8+ and CD4+ T cells were purified magnetically by negative isolation, whereas CD8+ TEMRA cells were enriched by FACS. Blood was collected in EDTA tubes and processed within 24 hours, with PBMCs isolated through density gradient centrifugation. PBMCs destined for TCR sequencing were cryopreserved in liquid nitrogen and later thawed in a 37 °C water bath. The sorted or isolated CD4+, CD8+ and CD8+ TEMRA cells had a purity of 90% or higher. The investigation overall reported the following: The number of individuals in the TCR sequencing and HLA analysis was acknowledged as relatively small.

RNA was extracted using the RNeasy kit, and roughly 0.45 to 1 ug of the RNA was reverse transcribed with random hexamers. The immunoSEQ multiplex PCR assay, covering 54 Vbeta and 13 Jbeta segments, was used to amplify TCR beta CDR3 regions. Bias from PCR amplification was corrected by using a synthetic template baseline for primer optimization and for computational correction. Turning to the authors' computational methods: Reads were assigned to V, D and J genes according to IMGT and analyzed in immunoSEQ Analyzer, with only productive sequences retained. Clonality was computed as one minus Shannon entropy normalized by log2 of the number of productive unique sequences. For each patient and control, public and private clones were evaluated among the 100 most prevalent clones. Susac-specific clones were defined as absent from healthy and MS cohorts, over a thousand published viral clones and other ImmuneACCESS disease sequences. TCRdb's own reprocessing of the public reads used fastp at Q25 and MiXCR and kept productive beta chains. Merged by CDR3 protein, the rows form single entries marked with the most common genes and DNA. It is TCRdb's table, rather than the study itself, that gives the V and J calls and clone size. This sample is represented by under 80,000 distinct CDR3 sequences; roughly 95% of them were singletons. The top ten constitute 0.3% to 0.4% of the sample.

V loses 7 bases of germline sequence and J loses 5 bases, and the interval between the two ends is 14 bases. The germline V gene (reference sequence) sets CDR1 to MNHNY and CDR2 to SVGAGI. The CDR3, from cysteine to phenylalanine, totals 13 residues. The entry retains the CDR3 DNA only, 39 bases that are in frame from base 1. Sample: CD8+ T cells from PBMCs. The receptor was derived from a human donor with multiple sclerosis. The V and J genes are TRBV6-6 and TRBJ2-5, with the D assignment possibly TRBD1 or TRBD2, given 6 matching bases for each. The CDR3 region has the sequence CASIPGAGETQYF. The DNA reads TGTGCCAGCATCCCGGGGGCGGGGGAGACCCAGTACTTC.